This TCR beta chain was sequenced in a study of blood T cell repertoires in COVID-19. For the study at large: Samples of COVID-19 (acute and convalescent) were obtained from the United States, Italy and Spain.

Generated by immunoSEQ multiplex PCR, the TCRdb table keeps only in-frame clones and is missing some. The table lists tens of thousands of clones, approximately 80% of them singletons, with under 3% in the top ten. Trimming took 3 bases from V and 5 from J, leaving 8 bases between them. CDR3 length: 13 amino acids. The TCR sequence derives from a man aged 65 to 79 with COVID-19, enrolled during active disease. Sequencing input: peripheral blood. This chain joins TRBV12-3 or TRBV12-4 and TRBJ2-1; no reliable D call. CDR3 DNA: TGTGCCAGCAGTTTCGAGCGAAACAATGAGCAGTTCTTC. Residues: CASSFERNNEQFF.